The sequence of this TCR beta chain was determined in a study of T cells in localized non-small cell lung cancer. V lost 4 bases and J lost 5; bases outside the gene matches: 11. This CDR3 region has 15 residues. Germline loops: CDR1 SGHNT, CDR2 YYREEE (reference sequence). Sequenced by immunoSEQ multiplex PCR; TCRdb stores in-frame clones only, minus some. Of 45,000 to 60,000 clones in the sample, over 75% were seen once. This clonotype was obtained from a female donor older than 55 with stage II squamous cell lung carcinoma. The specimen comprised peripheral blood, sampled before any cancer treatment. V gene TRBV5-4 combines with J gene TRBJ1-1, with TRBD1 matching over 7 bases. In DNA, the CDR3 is TGTGCCAGCAGCCCCCGACAGGGACGAGGGACTGAAGCTTTCTTT. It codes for CASSPRQGRGTEAFF. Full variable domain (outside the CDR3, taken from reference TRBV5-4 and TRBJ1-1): ETGVTQSPTHLIKTRGQQVTLRCSSQSGHNTVSWYQQALGQGPQFIFQYYREEENGRGNFPPRFSGLQFPNYSSELNVNALELDDSALYLCASSPRQGRGTEAFFGQGTRLTVV.